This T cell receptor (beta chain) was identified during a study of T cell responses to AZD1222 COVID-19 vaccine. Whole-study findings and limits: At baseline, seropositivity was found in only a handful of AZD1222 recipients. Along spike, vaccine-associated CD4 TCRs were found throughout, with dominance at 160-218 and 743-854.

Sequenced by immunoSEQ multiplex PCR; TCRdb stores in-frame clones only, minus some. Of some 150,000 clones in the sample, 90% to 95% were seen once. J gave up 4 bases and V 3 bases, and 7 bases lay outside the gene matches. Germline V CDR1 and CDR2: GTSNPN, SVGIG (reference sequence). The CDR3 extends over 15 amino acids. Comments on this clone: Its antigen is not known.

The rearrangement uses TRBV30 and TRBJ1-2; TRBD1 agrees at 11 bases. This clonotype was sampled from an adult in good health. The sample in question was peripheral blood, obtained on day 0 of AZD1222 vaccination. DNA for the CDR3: TGTGCCTGGAGCTCCCAGGGACAGGGGGGCTATGGCTACACCTTC. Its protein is CAWSSQGQGGYGYTF.